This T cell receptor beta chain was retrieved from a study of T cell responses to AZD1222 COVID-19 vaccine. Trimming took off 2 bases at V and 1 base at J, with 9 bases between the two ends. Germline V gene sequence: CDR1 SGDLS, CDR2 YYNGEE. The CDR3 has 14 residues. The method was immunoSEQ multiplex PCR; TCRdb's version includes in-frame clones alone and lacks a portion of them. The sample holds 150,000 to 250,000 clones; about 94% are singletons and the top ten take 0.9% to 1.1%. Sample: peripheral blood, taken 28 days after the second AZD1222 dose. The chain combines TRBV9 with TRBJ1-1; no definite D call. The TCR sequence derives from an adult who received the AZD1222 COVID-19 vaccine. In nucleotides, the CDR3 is TGTGCCAGCAGCGTGATCTCTTCGAACACTGAAGCTTTCTTT. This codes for CASSVISSNTEAFF.